The source of this T cell receptor beta chain is a study of response to subunit inactivated influenza vaccine. Findings of the study overall: The authors proposed limited new T cell recruitment per seasonal influenza vaccination.

CDR1 is DFQATT and CDR2 is SNEGSKA in the germline V gene (reference sequence). The ends lost 0 bases at V and 10 bases at J; junction bases unmatched: 8. This CDR3 comprises 14 residues. TCRdb redid the calling of the RT-PCR reads with MiXCR, one entry per CDR3 protein. The table has 600,000 to 700,000 distinct CDR3 sequences, around 15% seen once. This clonotype appeared many times. Its specificity is not known. Here the sequenced sample was PBMCs from blood, taken roughly 15 days before vaccination. This rearrangement joins TRBV20-1 to TRBJ2-1; 8 bases map to TRBD2. The receptor was isolated from a man aged 45 to 65 who received an inactivated influenza vaccine. CDR3 region: CSAREWTSFIEQFF. In nucleotides, the CDR3 is TGCAGTGCTAGAGAGTGGACTAGCTTTATCGAGCAGTTCTTC.